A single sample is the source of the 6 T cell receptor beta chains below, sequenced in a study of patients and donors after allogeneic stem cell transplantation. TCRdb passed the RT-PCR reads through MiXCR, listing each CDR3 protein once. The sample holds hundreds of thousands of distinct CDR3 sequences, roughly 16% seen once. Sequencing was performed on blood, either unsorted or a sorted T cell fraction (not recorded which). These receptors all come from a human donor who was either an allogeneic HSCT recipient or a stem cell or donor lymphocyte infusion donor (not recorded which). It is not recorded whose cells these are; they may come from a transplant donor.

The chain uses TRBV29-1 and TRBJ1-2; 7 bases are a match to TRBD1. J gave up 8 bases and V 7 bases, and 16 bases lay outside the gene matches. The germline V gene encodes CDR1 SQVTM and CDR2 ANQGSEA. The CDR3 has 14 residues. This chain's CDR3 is CSAGNRGVIGGYTF. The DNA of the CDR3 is TGCAGCGCAGGAAACAGGGGAGTGATTGGGGGCTACACCTTC.

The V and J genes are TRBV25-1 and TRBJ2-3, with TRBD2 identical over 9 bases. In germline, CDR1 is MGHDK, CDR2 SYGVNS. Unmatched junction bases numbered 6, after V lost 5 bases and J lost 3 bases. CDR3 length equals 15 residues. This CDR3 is CASSTGGRATDTQYF. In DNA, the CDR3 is TGTGCCAGCAGTACCGGCGGGAGGGCTACAGATACGCAGTATTTT.

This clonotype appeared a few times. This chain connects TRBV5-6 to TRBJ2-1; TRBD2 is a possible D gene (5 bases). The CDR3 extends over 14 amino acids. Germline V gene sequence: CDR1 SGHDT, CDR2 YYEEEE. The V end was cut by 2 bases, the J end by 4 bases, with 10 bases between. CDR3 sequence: CASSLADFYNEQFF. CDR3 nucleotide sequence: TGTGCCAGCAGCTTAGCGGACTTTTACAATGAGCAGTTCTTC.

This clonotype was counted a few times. CDR3 sequence (DNA): TGTGCCTGGTTTGGTGGGGGCTACACCTTC. Its translation: CAWFGGGYTF. The gene calls are TRBV30 and TRBJ1-2; D ambiguous. The germline V gene has CDR1 GTSNPN and CDR2 SVGIG (reference sequence). The germline V and J ends were trimmed by 5 bases and 8 bases, with 9 bases remaining between them. The CDR3 contains 10 residues.

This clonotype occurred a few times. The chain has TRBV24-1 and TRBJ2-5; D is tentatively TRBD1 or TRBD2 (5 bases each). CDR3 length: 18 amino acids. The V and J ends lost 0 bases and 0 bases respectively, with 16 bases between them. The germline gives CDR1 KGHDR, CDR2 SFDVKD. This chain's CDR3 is CATSDLQPGRRYQETQYF. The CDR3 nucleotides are TGTGCCACCAGTGATTTGCAACCGGGACGCCGGTACCAAGAGACCCAGTACTTC.

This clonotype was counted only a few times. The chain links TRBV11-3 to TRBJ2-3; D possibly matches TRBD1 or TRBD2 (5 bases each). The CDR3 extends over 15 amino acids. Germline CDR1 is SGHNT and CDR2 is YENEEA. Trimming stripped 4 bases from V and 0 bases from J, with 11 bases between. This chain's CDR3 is CASSSLWDSTDTQYF. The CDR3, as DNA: TGTGCCAGCAGCTCGCTTTGGGACAGCACAGATACGCAGTATTTT.